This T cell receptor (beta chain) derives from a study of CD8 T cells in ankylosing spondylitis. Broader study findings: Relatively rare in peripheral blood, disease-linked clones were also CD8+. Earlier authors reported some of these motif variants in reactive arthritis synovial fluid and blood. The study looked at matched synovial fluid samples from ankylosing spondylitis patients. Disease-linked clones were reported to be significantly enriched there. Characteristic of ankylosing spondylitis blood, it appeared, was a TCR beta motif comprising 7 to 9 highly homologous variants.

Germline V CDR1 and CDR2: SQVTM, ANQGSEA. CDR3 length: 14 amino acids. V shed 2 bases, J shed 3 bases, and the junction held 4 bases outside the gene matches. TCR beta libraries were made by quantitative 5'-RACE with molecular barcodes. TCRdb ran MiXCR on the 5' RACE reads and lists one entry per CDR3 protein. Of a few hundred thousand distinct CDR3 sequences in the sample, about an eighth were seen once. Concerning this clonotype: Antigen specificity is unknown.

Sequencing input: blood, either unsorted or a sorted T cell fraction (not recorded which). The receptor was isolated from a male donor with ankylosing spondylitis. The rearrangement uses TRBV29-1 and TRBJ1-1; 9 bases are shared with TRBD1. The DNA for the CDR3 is TGCAGCGTTGAATTGGGACAGGGCGACACTGAAGCTTTCTTT. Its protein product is CSVELGQGDTEAFF.